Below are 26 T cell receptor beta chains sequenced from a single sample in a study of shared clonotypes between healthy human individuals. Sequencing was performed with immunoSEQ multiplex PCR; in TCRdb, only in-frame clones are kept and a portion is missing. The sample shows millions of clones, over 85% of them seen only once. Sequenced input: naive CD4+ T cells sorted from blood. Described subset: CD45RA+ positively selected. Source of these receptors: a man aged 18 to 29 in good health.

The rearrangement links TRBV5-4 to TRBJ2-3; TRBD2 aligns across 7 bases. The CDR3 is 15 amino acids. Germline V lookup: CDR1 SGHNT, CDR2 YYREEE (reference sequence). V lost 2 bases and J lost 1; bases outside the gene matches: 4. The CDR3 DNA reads TGTGCCAGCAGCTTACTAACTAGCGGCACAGATACGCAGTATTTT. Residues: CASSLLTSGTDTQYF.

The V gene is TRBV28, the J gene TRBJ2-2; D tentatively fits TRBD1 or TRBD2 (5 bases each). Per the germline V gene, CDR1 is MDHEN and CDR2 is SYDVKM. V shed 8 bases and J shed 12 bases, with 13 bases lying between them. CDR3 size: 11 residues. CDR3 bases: TGTGCCAGCGGGCAAGAGGGGAAGCTGTTTTTT. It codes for CASGQEGKLFF.

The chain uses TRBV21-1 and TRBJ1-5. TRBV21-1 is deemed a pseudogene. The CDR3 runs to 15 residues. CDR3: CASSKAGFSNQPQHF. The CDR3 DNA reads TGTGCCAGCAGCAAAGCGGGATTTAGCAATCAGCCCCAGCATTTT.

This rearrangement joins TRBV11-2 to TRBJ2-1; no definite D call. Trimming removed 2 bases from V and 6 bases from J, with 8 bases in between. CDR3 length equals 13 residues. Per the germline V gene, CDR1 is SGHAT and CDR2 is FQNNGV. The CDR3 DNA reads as TGTGCCAGCAGCTTAAGGCTCACCAATGAGCAGTTCTTC. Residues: CASSLRLTNEQFF.

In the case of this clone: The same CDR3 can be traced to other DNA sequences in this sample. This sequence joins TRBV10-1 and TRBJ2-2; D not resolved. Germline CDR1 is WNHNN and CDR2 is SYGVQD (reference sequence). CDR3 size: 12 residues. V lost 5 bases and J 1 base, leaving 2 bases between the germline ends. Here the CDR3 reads CASSRNTGELFF. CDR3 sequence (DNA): TGCGCCAGCAGTCGGAACACCGGGGAGCTGTTTTTT.

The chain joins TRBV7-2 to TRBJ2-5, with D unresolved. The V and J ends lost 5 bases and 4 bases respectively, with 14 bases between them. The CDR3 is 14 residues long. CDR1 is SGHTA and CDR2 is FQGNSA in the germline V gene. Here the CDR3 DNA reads TGTGCCAGCAGCCCCCATCCGGTGGTAGAGACCCAGTACTTC. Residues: CASSPHPVVETQYF.

The CDR3 here is CATPRSDRPHEQYF. The CDR3 DNA is TGTGCCACCCCGCGCAGCGACCGCCCCCACGAGCAGTACTTC. V gene TRBV18 combines with J gene TRBJ2-7; no clear D. V was clipped by 10 bases and J by 5 bases, with 21 bases between them. Germline lookup yields CDR1 KGHSH and CDR2 LQKENI. The CDR3 sequence is 14 residues long. Full variable domain (rest looked up from reference TRBV18 and TRBJ2-7): NAGVMQNPRHLVRRRGQEARLRCSPMKGHSHVYWYRQLPEEGLKFMVYLQKENIIDESGMPKERFSAEFPKEGPSILRIQQVVRGDSAAYFCATPRSDRPHEQYFGPGTRLTVT.

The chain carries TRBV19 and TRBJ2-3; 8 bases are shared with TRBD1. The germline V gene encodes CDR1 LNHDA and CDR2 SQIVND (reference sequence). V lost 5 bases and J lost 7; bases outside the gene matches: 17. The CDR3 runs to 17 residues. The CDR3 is CASSSSLTGARENTQYF. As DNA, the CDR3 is TGTGCCAGTAGTTCCTCCCTGACAGGGGCCCGAGAAAATACGCAGTATTTT.

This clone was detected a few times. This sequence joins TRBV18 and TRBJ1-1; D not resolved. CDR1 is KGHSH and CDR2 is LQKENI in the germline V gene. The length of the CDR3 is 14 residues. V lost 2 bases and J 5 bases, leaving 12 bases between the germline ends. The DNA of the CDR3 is TGTGCCAGCTCACCAATGGAGTCGCTGACTGAAGCTTTCTTT. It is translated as CASSPMESLTEAFF.

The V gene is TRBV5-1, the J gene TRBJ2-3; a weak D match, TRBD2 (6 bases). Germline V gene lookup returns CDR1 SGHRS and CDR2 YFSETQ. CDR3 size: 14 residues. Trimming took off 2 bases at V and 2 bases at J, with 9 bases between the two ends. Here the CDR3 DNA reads TGCGCCAGCAGCTTCACGGGAGTCACAGATACGCAGTATTTT. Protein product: CASSFTGVTDTQYF.

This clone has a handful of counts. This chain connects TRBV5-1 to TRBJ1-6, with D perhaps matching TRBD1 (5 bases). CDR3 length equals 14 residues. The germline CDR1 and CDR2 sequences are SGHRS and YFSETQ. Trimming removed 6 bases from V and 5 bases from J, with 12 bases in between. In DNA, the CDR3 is TGCGCCAGCACTCCCGGAGGGGATAATTCACCCCTCCACTTT. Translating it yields CASTPGGDNSPLHF.

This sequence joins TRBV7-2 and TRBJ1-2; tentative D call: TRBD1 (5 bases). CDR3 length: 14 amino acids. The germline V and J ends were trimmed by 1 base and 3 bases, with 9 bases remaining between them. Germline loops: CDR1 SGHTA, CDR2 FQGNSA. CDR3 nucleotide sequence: TGTGCCAGCAGCTTAGACGGCAGGGACTATGGCTACACCTTC. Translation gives CASSLDGRDYGYTF. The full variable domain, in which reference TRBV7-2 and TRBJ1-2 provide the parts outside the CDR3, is GAGVSQSPSNKVTEKGKDVELRCDPISGHTALYWYRQSLGQGLEFLIYFQGNSAPDKSGLPSDRFSAERTGGSVSTLTIQRTQQEDSAVYLCASSLDGRDYGYTFGSGTRLTVV.

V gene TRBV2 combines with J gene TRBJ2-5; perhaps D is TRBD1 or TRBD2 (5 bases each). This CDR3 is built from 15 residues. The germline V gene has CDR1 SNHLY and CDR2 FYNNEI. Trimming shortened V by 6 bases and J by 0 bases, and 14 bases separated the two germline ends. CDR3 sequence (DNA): TGTGCCAGCAGGTCGAACGGGGCCAACCAAGAGACCCAGTACTTC. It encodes CASRSNGANQETQYF.

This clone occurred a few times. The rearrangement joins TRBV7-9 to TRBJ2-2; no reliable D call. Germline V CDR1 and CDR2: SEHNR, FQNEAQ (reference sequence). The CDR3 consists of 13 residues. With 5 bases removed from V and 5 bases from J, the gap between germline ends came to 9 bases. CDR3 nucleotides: TGTGCCAGCAGCCCCTCGAGGACCGGGGAGCTGTTTTTT. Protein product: CASSPSRTGELFF. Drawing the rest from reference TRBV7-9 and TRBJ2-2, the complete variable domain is DTGVSQNPRHKITKRGQNVTFRCDPISEHNRLYWYRQTLGQGPEFLTYFQNEAQLEKSRLLSDRFSAERPKGSFSTLEIQRTEQGDSAMYLCASSPSRTGELFFGEGSRLTVL.

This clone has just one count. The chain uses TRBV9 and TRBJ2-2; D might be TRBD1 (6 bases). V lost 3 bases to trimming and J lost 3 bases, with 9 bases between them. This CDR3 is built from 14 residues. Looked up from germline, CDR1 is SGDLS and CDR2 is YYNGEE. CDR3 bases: TGTGCCAGCAGCGGTCAGGGGTACACCGGGGAGCTGTTTTTT. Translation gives CASSGQGYTGELFF.

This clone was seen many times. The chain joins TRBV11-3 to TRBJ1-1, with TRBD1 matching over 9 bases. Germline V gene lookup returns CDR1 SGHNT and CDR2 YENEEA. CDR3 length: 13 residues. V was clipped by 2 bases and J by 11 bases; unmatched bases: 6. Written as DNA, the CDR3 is TGTGCCAGCAGCTTAACACAGGGGGCGTCTGCTTTCTTT. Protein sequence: CASSLTQGASAFF.

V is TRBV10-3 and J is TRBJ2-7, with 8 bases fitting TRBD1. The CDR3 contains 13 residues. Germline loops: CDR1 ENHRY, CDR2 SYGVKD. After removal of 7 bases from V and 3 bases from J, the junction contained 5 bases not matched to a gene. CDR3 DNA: TGTGCCATCAAGCAGGGGGCTGTCTACGAGCAGTACTTC. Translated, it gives CAIKQGAVYEQYF.

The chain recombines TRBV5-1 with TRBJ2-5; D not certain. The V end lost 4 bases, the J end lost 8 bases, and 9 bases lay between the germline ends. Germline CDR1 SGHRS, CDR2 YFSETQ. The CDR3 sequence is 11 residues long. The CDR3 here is CASSLTQTQYF. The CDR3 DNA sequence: TGCGCCAGCAGCCTAACCCAAACCCAGTACTTC. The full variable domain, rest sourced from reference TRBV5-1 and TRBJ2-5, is KAGVTQTPRYLIKTRGQQVTLSCSPISGHRSVSWYQQTPGQGLQFLFEYFSETQRNKGNFPGRFSGRQFSNSRSEMNVSTLELGDSALYLCASSLTQTQYFGPGTRLLVL.

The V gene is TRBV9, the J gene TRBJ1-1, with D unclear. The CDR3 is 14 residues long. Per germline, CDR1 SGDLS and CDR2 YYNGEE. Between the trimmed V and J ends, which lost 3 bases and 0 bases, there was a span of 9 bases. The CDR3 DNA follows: TGTGCCAGCAGCGCAACGACGGTGAACACTGAAGCTTTCTTT. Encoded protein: CASSATTVNTEAFF.

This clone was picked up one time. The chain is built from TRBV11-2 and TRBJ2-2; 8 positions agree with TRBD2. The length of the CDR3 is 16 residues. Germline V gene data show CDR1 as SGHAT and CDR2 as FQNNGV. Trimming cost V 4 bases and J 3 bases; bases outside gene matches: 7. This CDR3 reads CASSWRGSGDTGELFF. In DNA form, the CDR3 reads TGTGCCAGCAGCTGGCGGGGTAGCGGGGACACCGGGGAGCTGTTTTTT.

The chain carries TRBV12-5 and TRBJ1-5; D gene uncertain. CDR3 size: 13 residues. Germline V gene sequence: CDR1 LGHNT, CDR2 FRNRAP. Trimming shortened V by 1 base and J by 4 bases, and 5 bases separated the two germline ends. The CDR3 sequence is CASGLEDNQPQHF. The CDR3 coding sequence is TGTGCTAGTGGTTTGGAGGATAATCAGCCCCAGCATTTT.

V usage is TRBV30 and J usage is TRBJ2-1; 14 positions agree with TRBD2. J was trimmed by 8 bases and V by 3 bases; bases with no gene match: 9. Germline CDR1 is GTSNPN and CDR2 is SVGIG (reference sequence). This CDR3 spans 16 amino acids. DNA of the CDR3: TGTGCCTGGAGCCGAAGACTAGCGGGAGGGCCACATGAGCAGTTCTTC. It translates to CAWSRRLAGGPHEQFF.

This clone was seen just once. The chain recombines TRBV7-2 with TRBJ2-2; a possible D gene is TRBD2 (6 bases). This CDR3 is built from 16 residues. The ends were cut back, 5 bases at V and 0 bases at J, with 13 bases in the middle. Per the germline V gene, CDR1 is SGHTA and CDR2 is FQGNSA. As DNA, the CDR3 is TGTGCCAGCAGCCCATGGGGGGTCGCGAACACCGGGGAGCTGTTTTTT. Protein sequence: CASSPWGVANTGELFF.

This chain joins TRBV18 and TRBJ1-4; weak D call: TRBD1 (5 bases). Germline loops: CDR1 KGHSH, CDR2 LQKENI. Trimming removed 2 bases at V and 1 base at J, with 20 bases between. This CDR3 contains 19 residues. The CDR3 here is CASSPSYGTPGLTNEKLFF. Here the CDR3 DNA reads TGTGCCAGCTCACCATCTTACGGGACCCCCGGGTTAACTAATGAAAAACTGTTTTTT.

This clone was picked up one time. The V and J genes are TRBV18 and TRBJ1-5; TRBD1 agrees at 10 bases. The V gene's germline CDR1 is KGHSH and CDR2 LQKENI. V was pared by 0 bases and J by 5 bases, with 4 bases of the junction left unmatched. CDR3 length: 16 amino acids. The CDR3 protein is CASSPPGQGMHQPQHF. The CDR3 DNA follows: TGTGCCAGCTCACCACCGGGACAGGGGATGCATCAGCCCCAGCATTTT.

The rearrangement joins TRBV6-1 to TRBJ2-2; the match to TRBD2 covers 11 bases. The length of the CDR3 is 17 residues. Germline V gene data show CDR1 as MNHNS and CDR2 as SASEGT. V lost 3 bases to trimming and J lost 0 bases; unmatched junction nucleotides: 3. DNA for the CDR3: TGTGCCAGCAGTGAGTCTAGCGGGGGGACGAACACCGGGGAGCTGTTTTTT. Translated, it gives CASSESSGGTNTGELFF.